This TCR beta chain stems from a study of cytomegalovirus exposure and HLA in healthy donors (dated by TCRdb to the late 2010s). Turning to the overall study: The 700 or so repertoires of the first cohort and the 95 to 150 validation repertoires were produced on the same platform, according to a later analysis. The study aimed to test whether cataloging public T cell receptors could reveal signatures of past pathogen exposure. Along with the approximately 700-subject first cohort, a separate validation cohort of over 90 different subjects was used. To predict cytomegalovirus infection status, the study combined high-throughput TCR immunosequencing, statistical association of individual TCRs with disease status, and machine learning.

Libraries were made using the immunoSEQ multiplex PCR assay. The paper's data handling went like this. A statistical classification framework was built for diagnosing cytomegalovirus status from the catalog of TCR beta chain sequences. TCRdb's version of the immuneACCESS table is confined to in-frame rearrangements and falls short of the full clone set. An unresolved V gene accounts for under half of the shortfall where checked; the remainder is of unknown origin. V, J and clone size were drawn from that table, and D and trimming were deduced from the DNA. The sample contains over 150,000 clones, around 85% of them found a single time. The ten top clones hold about 15% of the sample. This clone has only a few counts. It has no known antigen specificity. No base qualities exist here, and no much larger clone lies one base off it. The donors were included in the validation cohort of around 120 subjects, a group kept apart from the approximately 700-subject first cohort.

Beyond this particular receptor, the publication reports: While some public TCRs were present in many individuals, most TCR sequences turned up only very rarely across donors. The study gave a list of 150 to 200 TCR beta chains associated with cytomegalovirus. According to the authors, the approach could potentially be generalized to other disease states and immunological phenotypes. In both the original and validation cohorts, the classifier was reported to diagnose cytomegalovirus status with high specificity and sensitivity. A few of the identified cytomegalovirus-associated TCR beta chains were confirmed in vitro to be specific for cytomegalovirus antigens. All 120 or so repertoires were used to score co-occurrence in the validation cohort in a later analysis, because that analysis had no HLA typing for the cohort. A later analysis found that TCRs clustered in the first cohort also tended to co-occur in the 120 validation repertoires, with approximately 95% of cluster scores above 0.

The specimen was PBMCs. The sequence came from a young man in good health and CMV-seropositive.

The DNA reads TGTGCCAGTAGTATTCCGACTAGCGGGTACAATGAGCAGTTCTTC. This encodes CASSIPTSGYNEQFF. The V and J segments used are TRBV19 and TRBJ2-1; the junction holds 10 bases that match TRBD2. The germline V and J ends show losses of 3 bases and 4 bases respectively, and no gene match explains 3 bases of the junction. As encoded in the germline V gene (reference sequence), CDR1 is LNHDA while CDR2 is SQIVND. The CDR3, from cysteine to phenylalanine, totals 15 residues. CDR3 DNA is the only sequence kept; it has 45 bases, read in frame from the first base.